Given below is one TCR beta chain in context. This record belongs to a study of Ad26.COV2.S vaccination and SARS-CoV-2 variants. Profiling relied on immunoSEQ multiplex PCR, and the TCRdb table lists in-frame clones only, not all of them. There are 350,000 to 400,000 clones in the sample; around nine tenths occur only once, and about 3.6% lies in the top ten. Stated treatment: roughly 18 received Ad26.COV2.S at low or high dose, single or two shots; roughly five received placebo; per-sample allocation not given. Sampling was done on day 63 after the first vaccine or placebo injection. Germline V gene data show CDR1 as MGHRA and CDR2 as YSYEKL. This CDR3 region has 15 residues. V dropped 0 bases and J dropped 2 bases, with 9 bases sitting between them.

The sample consisted of peripheral blood, taken in a trial of Ad26.COV2.S vaccine versus placebo. The gene calls are TRBV4-1 and TRBJ2-3, with no clear D. The source is a person between 18 and 60 years old who received the Ad26.COV2.S COVID-19 vaccine or a placebo. The CDR3 region has the DNA TGCGCCAGCAGCCAAGAAACACACGCCACAGATACGCAGTATTTT. Translated, it gives CASSQETHATDTQYF.